This T cell receptor beta chain originates from a study of blood T cell repertoires in COVID-19. This CDR3 is built from 15 residues. CDR1 is SGHRS and CDR2 is YFSETQ in the germline V gene. V gave up 0 bases and J gave up 2 bases, with 9 bases separating them. The count of this clone is one. As processed by the authors: Using reference gene primer amplification, nucleated cell counts were estimated. Measured with immunoSEQ multiplex PCR; TCRdb has only the in-frame clones, and not every one. V and J calls and clone size are those listed in that table; D and trimming were worked out from the DNA. The profile shows some 390,000 clones, roughly nine tenths of them singletons.

The J gene is TRBJ1-5, the V gene TRBV5-1; the D gene is possibly TRBD1 (5 bases). Sequencing was done on a sample of PBMCs or T cells enriched from blood (not recorded which). This TCR came from a man aged 25 to 40 who had recovered from COVID-19. The CDR3 bases are TGCGCCAGCAGCTTGGAAGGGGCGGGCAATCAGCCCCAGCATTTT. Protein product: CASSLEGAGNQPQHF.